This T cell receptor (beta chain) was captured by sequencing in a study of blood T cell repertoires in COVID-19. This clone was recorded only once. Some clones are missing from TCRdb's copy, which holds only in-frame ones; the method was immunoSEQ multiplex PCR. The table records fewer than 150,000 clones, more than 80% of them present only once. Per the germline V gene, CDR1 is SNHLY and CDR2 is FYNNEI. The CDR3 is made up of 15 amino acids. Trimming cost V 4 bases and J 3 bases; bases outside gene matches: 3. The sequencing input was peripheral blood. The chain is built from TRBV2 and TRBJ1-4; 9 nucleotides align to TRBD1. This clonotype originated in a human donor in a cohort sampled during active COVID-19. The CDR3 region is CASSGDRAPNEKLFF. CDR3 DNA sequence: TGTGCCAGCAGTGGGGACAGGGCGCCTAATGAAAAACTGTTTTTT. The full variable domain, rest sourced from reference TRBV2 and TRBJ1-4, is EPEVTQTPSHQVTQMGQEVILRCVPISNHLYFYWYRQILGQKVEFLVSFYNNEISEKSEIFDDQFSVERPDGSNFTLKIRSTKLEDSAMYFCASSGDRAPNEKLFFGSGTQLSVL.